The TCR beta chain described here comes from a study of blood T cell repertoires in COVID-19. Study in general: COVID-19 samples, acute and convalescent, were from the United States, Italy and Spain. Sources were T cells, B-cell-depleted T cells, or PBMCs; the material itself was cDNA or gDNA.

The ends were cut back, 4 bases at V and 0 bases at J, with 13 bases in the middle. The CDR3 is made up of 16 amino acids. Germline CDR1 is LGHDT and CDR2 is YNNKEL (reference sequence). Authors' analysis steps: Using reference gene primer amplification, nucleated cell counts were estimated. Assay used: immunoSEQ multiplex PCR; TCRdb lists only in-frame clones, some missing. V and J calls and clone size follow that table, whereas D and trimming were derived from the DNA. The sample contains some 100,000 clones, more than 75% of which appear only once. V usage is TRBV3-1 (or the pseudogene TRBV3-2) and J usage is TRBJ2-4; D not resolved. This TCR was recovered from a woman older than 75 with active COVID-19. Sample: peripheral blood. Here the CDR3 DNA reads TGTGCCAGCAGCCCATCGACACTTTTAGCCAAAAACATTCAGTACTTC. Translating gives CASSPSTLLAKNIQYF.